This TCR beta chain came from a study of shared clonotypes between healthy human individuals. Some clones are missing from TCRdb's copy, which holds only in-frame ones; the method was immunoSEQ multiplex PCR. The table shows over a million clones, with approximately 98.5% occurring only once. This CDR3 comprises 15 residues. The germline V gene has CDR1 SGDLS and CDR2 YYNGEE. The V and J ends lost 4 bases and 3 bases, in that order; junction bases with no gene match: 9. The specimen sequenced was naive CD4+ T cells sorted from blood. The subset: CD45RA+ positively selected. The J gene is TRBJ2-7, the V gene TRBV9, with 8 bases lining up with TRBD2. The TCR originated in a man aged 25-40 years in good health. CDR3 amino acids: CASSPLAGSHYEQYF. As DNA, the CDR3 is TGTGCCAGCAGCCCTCTAGCGGGTTCCCACTACGAGCAGTACTTC.